Sequencing of this T cell receptor beta chain was carried out in a study of T cell repertoires in cytomegalovirus infection. Study-wide results and caveats: Ex vivo responses were dominated by HLA-C-restricted CMV-specific TCR beta clonotypes.

TCRdb independently ran MiXCR on the reads; one entry per CDR3 protein. The sample lists fewer than 350,000 distinct CDR3 sequences, around 29% occurring once. This clonotype was counted a few times. The antigen is unknown. Germline V gene sequence: CDR1 SQVTM, CDR2 ANQGSEA. The CDR3 has 11 amino acids. The V end was cut by 5 bases, the J end by 10 bases, with 14 bases between. This sample comprised cultured PBMCs, obtained from culture after CMV antigen stimulation. This sequence was found in a human donor in good health (CMV status not recorded). Some clones in this sample may be carry-over from other donors' samples. The chain is built from TRBV29-1 and TRBJ2-5, with D hard to call. CDR3 sequence (DNA): TGCAGCGTTAAGGTTAGGGATCTCCAGTACTTC. This encodes CSVKVRDLQYF.